This entry features one TCR beta chain sequence. In the original workflow: Quantification of nucleated cells was approximated via reference gene primer amplification. This table comes from immunoSEQ multiplex PCR, and its TCRdb copy is limited to in-frame clones, with some not included. V and J calls and clone size follow that table, whereas D and trimming were derived from the DNA. Of about 27,000 clones in the sample, about 88% were seen once. These data come from a study of blood T cell repertoires in COVID-19. In the study overall: From the United States, Italy and Spain came samples of acute and convalescent COVID-19. PBMCs, B-cell-depleted T cells, or T cells provided the cDNA or gDNA that made up the material.

The V end was cut by 4 bases, the J end by 8 bases, with 7 bases between. The CDR3 is 11 residues long. The germline gives CDR1 SGHNT, CDR2 YYREEE (reference sequence). The TCR comes from an older man with active COVID-19. Material: peripheral blood. The chain couples TRBV5-4 to TRBJ2-1; no firm D call. This CDR3 reads CASSIEYEQFF. DNA of the CDR3: TGTGCCAGCAGCATCGAGTATGAGCAGTTCTTC. Based on the CDR3 plus reference TRBV5-4 and TRBJ2-1, the full variable domain is ETGVTQSPTHLIKTRGQQVTLRCSSQSGHNTVSWYQQALGQGPQFIFQYYREEENGRGNFPPRFSGLQFPNYSSELNVNALELDDSALYLCASSIEYEQFFGPGTRLTVL.